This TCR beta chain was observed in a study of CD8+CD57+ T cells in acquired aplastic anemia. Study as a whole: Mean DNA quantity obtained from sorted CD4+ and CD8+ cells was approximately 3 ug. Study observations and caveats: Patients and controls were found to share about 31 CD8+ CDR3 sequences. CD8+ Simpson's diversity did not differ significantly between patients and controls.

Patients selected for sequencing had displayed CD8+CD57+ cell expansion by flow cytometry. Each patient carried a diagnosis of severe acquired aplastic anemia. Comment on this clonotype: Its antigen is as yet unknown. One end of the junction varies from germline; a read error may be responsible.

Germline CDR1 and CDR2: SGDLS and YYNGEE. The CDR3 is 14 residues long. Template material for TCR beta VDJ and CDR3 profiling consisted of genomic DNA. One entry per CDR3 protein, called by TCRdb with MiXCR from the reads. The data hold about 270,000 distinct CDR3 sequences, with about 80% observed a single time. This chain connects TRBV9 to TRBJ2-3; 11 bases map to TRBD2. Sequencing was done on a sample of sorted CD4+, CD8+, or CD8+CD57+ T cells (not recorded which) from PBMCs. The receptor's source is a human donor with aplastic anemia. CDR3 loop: CASSLAGGPGNTNF. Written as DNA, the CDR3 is TGTGCCAGCAGCTTAGCGGGAGGGCCCGGAAACACGAATTTT. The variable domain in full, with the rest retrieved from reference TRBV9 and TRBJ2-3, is DSGVTQTPKHLITATGQRVTLRCSPRSGDLSVYWYQQSLDQGLQFLIQYYNGEERAKGNILERFSAQQFPDLHSELNLSSLELGDSALYFCASSLAGGPGNTNFGPGTRLTVL.